The T cell receptor (beta chain) described here comes from a study of blood T cell repertoires in COVID-19. Study context: Acute and convalescent COVID-19 specimens originated in the United States, Italy and Spain.

The CDR3 is 14 residues long. Germline loops: CDR1 LNHDA, CDR2 SQIVND (reference sequence). Trimming cost V 3 bases and J 8 bases, with 11 bases left between them. Sequenced by immunoSEQ multiplex PCR; TCRdb stores in-frame clones only, minus some. The sample contains roughly 250,000 clones, around 90% of which appear only once. All enrollees were roughly 18 to 95 years old and from 20 to 30 US areas. Donors in Cohort 3 counted as recovered after two negative PCRs, clearance, or symptom resolution. Sequencing was performed on PBMCs or T cells enriched from blood (not recorded which). The J gene is TRBJ1-6, the V gene TRBV19, with D possibly TRBD1 on 6 matching bases. This TCR was sampled from a woman aged 18-29 years who had recovered from COVID-19. The CDR3 DNA is TGTGCCAGTAGTATCACAGGGTGGGATTCACCCCTCCACTTT. Amino acid sequence: CASSITGWDSPLHF.